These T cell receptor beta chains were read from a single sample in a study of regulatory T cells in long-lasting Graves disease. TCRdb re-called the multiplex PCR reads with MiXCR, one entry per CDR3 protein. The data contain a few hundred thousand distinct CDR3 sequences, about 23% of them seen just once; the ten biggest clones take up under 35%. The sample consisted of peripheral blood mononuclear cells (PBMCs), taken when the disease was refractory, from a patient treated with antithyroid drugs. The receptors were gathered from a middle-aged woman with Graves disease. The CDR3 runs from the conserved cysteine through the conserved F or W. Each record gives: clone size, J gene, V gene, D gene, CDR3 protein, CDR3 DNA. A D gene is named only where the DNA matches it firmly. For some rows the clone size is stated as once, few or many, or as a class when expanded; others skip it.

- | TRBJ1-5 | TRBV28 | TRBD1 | CASSPPGTGGQPQHF | TGTGCCAGCAGCCCCCCCGGGACAGGGGGTCAGCCCCAGCATTTT
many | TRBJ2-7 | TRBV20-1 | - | CSATETRSRAYEQYF | TGCAGTGCTACCGAGACGAGGTCTCGGGCCTACGAGCAGTACTTC
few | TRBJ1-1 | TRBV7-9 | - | CASSLVSENTEAFF | TGTGCCAGCAGCTTAGTCTCAGAGAACACTGAAGCTTTCTTT
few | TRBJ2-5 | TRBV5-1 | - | CASSPGGRQETQYF | TGCGCCAGCAGCCCCGGCGGGCGCCAAGAGACCCAGTACTTC
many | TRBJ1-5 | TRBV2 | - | CASTEGQRNQPQHF | TGTGCCAGCACTGAGGGACAACGCAATCAGCCCCAGCATTTT
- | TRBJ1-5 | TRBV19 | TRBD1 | CASSIMTGGNQPQHF | TGTGCCAGTAGTATAATGACAGGGGGCAATCAGCCCCAGCATTTT
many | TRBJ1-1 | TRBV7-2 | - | CASIEGGVGNTEAFF | TGTGCCAGCATAGAAGGGGGTGTCGGAAACACTGAAGCTTTCTTT
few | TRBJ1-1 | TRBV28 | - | CASSSHTGTEAFF | TGTGCCAGCAGTTCCCACACCGGGACTGAAGCTTTCTTT
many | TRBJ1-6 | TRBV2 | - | CASSEARGSALHF | TGTGCCAGCAGTGAAGCACGCGGAAGTGCCCTCCACTTT
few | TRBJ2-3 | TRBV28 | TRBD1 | CASNRGTDTQYF | TGTGCCAGCAACAGGGGGACAGATACGCAGTATTTT
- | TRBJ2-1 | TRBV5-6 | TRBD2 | CASSLGLADMEQFF | TGTGCCAGCAGCTTGGGGCTAGCGGACATGGAGCAGTTCTTC
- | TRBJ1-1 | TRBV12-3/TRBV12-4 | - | CASSFGGALGESFF | TGTGCCAGCAGTTTTGGAGGGGCGTTGGGAGAATCTTTCTTT
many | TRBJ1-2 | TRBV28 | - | CASSLKFSHGYTF | TGTGCCAGCAGTTTAAAGTTCTCCCATGGCTACACCTTC
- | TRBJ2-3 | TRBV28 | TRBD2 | CASSSLLRAGGPQDTQYF | TGTGCCAGCAGTTCTCTCCTTCGAGCGGGAGGGCCTCAAGATACGCAGTATTTT
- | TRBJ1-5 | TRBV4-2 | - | CASSQEVGQGYQPQHF | TGTGCCAGCAGCCAAGAGGTTGGGCAGGGCTATCAGCCCCAGCATTTT